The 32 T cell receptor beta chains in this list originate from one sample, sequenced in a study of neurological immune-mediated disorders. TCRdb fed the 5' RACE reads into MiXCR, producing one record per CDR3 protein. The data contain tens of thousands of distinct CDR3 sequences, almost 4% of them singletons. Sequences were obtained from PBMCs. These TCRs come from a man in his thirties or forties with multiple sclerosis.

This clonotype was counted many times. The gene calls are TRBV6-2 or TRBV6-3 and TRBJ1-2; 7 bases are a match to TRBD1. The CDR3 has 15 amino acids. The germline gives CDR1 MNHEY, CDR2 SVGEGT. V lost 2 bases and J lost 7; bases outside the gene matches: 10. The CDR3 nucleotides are TGTGCCAGCAGTTACGCCGACAGGGACTCCAGTGGCTACACCTTC. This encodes CASSYADRDSSGYTF.

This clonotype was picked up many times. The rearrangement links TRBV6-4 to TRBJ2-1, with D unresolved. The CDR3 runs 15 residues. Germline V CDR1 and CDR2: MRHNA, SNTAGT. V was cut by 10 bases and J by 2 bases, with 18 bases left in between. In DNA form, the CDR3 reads TGTGCCACCATGGGTAGTGTAAGGGCCTACAATGAGCAGTTCTTC. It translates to CATMGSVRAYNEQFF.

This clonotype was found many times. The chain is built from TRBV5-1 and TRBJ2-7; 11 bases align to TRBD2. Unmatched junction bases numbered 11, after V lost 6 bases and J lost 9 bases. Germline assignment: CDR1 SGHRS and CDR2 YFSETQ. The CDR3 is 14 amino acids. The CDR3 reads CASTRLAGLPGQYF. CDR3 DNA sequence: TGCGCCAGCACCAGACTAGCGGGGCTCCCGGGGCAGTACTTC.

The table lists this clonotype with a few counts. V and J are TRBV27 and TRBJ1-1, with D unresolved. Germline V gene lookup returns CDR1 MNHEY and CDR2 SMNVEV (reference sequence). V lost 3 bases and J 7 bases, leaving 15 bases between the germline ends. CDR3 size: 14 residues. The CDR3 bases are TGTGCCAGCAGTTTGTACGGATCCCCCGGTGAAGCTTTCTTT. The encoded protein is CASSLYGSPGEAFF.

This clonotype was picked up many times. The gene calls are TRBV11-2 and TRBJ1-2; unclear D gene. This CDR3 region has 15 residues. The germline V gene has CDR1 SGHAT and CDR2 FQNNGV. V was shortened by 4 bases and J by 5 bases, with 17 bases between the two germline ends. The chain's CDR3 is CASSSWSGKRYGYTF. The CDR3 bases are TGTGCCAGCAGCTCATGGTCCGGGAAACGTTATGGCTACACCTTC. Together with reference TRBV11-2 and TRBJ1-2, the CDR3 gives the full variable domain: EAGVAQSPRYKIIEKRQSVAFWCNPISGHATLYWYQQILGQGPKLLIQFQNNGVVDDSQLPKDRFSAERLKGVDSTLKIQPAKLEDSAVYLCASSSWSGKRYGYTFGSGTRLTVV.

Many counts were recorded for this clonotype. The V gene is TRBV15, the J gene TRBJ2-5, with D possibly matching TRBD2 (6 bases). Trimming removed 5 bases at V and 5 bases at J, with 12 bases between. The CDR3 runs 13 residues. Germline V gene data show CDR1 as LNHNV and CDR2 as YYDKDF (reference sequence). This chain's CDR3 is CATSRQGGETQYF. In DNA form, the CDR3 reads TGTGCCACCAGCCGTCAGGGAGGCGAGACCCAGTACTTC.

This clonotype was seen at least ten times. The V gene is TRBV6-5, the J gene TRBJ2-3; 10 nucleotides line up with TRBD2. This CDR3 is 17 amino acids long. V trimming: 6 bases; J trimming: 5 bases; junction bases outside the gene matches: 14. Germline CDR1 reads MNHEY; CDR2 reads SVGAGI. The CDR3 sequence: CASSPDVSGGAGDTQYF. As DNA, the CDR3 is TGTGCCAGCAGCCCTGACGTGAGCGGGGGGGCAGGAGATACGCAGTATTTT.

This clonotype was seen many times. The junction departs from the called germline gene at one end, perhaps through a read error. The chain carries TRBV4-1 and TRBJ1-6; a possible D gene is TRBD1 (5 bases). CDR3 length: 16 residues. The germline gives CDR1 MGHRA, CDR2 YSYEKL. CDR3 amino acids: CASSQDGGSYNSPLNF. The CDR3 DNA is TGCGCCAGCAGCCAAGATGGGGGTTCCTATAATTCACCCCTCAACTTT.

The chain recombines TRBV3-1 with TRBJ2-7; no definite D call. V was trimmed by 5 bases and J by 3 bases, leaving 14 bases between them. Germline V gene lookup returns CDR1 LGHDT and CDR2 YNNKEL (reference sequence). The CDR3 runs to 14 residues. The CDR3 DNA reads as TGTGCCAGCAGCTGGTCGTCGGAGTACTACGAGCAGTACTTC. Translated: CASSWSSEYYEQYF.

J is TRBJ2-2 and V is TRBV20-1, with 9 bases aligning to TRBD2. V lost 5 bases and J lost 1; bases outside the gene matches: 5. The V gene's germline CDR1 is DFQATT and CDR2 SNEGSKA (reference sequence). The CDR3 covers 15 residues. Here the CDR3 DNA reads TGCAGTGCTCCCTGGCGGGGGGGGAACACCGGGGAGCTGTTTTTT. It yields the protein CSAPWRGGNTGELFF.

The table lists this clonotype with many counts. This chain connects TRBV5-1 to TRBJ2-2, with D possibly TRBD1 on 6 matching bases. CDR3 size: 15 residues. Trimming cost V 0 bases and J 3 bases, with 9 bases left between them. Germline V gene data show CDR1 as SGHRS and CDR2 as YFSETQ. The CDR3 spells CASSLEGQHTGELFF. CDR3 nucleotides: TGCGCCAGCAGCTTGGAAGGACAGCACACCGGGGAGCTGTTTTTT.

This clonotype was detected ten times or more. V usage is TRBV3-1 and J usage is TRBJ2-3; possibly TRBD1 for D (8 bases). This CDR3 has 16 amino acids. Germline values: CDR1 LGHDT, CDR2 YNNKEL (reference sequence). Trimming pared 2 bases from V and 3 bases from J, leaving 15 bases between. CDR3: CASSQQRGDRTDTQYF. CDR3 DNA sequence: TGTGCCAGCAGCCAACAACGGGGGGACAGGACAGATACGCAGTATTTT.

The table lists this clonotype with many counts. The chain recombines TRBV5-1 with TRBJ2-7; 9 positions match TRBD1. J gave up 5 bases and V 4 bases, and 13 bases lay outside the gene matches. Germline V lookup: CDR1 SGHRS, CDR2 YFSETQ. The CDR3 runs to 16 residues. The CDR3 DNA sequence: TGCGCCAGCAGCCTCATCCCCGGGACAGGGATGGACGAGCAGTACTTC. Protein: CASSLIPGTGMDEQYF.

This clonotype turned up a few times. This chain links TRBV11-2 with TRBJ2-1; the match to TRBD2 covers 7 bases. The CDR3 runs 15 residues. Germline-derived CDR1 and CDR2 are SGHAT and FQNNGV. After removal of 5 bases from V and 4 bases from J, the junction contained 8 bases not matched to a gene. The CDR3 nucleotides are TGTGCCAGCAGCAGGACTAGGGCAGGGTACAATGAGCAGTTCTTC. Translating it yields CASSRTRAGYNEQFF.

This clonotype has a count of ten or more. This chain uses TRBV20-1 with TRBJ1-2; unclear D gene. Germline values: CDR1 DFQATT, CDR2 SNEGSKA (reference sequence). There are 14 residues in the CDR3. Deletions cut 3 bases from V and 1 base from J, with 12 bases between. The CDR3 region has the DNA TGCAGTGCTAGGGATGCAGCGGGTAACTATGGCTACACCTTC. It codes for CSARDAAGNYGYTF.

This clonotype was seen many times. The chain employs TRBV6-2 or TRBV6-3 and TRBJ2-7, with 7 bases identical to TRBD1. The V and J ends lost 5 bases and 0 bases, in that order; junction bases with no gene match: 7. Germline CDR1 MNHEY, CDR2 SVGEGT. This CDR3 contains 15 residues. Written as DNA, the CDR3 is TGTGCCAGCAGTGACGGGACAGTCCCCTCCTACGAGCAGTACTTC. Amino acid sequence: CASSDGTVPSYEQYF.

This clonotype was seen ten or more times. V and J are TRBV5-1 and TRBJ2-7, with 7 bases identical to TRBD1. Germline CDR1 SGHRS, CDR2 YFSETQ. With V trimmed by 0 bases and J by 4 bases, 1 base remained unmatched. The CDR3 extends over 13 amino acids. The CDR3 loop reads CASSLETGYEQYF. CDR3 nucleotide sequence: TGCGCCAGCAGCTTGGAGACAGGGTACGAGCAGTACTTC.

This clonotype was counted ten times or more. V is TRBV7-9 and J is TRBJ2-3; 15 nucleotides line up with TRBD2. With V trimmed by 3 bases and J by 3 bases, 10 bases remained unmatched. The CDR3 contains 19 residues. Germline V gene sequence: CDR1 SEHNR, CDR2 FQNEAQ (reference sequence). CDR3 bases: TGTGCCAGCAGCTTCTTGGGACTAGCGGGGGGCCCCAGAACAGATACGCAGTATTTT. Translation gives CASSFLGLAGGPRTDTQYF. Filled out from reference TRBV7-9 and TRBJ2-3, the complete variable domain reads DTGVSQNPRHKITKRGQNVTFRCDPISEHNRLYWYRQTLGQGPEFLTYFQNEAQLEKSRLLSDRFSAERPKGSFSTLEIQRTEQGDSAMYLCASSFLGLAGGPRTDTQYFGPGTRLTVL.

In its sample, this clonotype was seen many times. CDR3 sequence (DNA): TGTGCCAGCAGGGAACGACAGGGGCAGTACGAGCAGTACTTC. Translated: CASRERQGQYEQYF. This chain connects TRBV7-2 to TRBJ2-7; 8 nucleotides line up with TRBD1. V was pared by 6 bases and J by 4 bases, with 8 bases of the junction left unmatched. From germline, CDR1 is SGHTA and CDR2 FQGNSA. The CDR3 has 14 amino acids.

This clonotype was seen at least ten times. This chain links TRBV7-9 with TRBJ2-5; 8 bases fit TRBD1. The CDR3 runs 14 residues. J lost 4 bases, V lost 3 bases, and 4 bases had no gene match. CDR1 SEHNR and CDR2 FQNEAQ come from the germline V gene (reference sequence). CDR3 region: CASSFQGAGETQYF. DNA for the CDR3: TGTGCCAGCAGCTTCCAGGGGGCAGGAGAGACCCAGTACTTC.

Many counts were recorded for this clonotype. CDR3 loop: CASSQGPGLIPNYGYTF. CDR3 in DNA: TGTGCCAGCAGCCAAGGCCCCGGACTGATACCTAACTATGGCTACACCTTC. The rearrangement uses TRBV3-1 and TRBJ1-2; D unclear. Germline values: CDR1 LGHDT, CDR2 YNNKEL (reference sequence). Trimming took 1 base from V and 0 from J, leaving 15 bases between them. There are 17 residues in the CDR3. Filled out from reference TRBV3-1 and TRBJ1-2, the complete variable domain reads DTAVSQTPKYLVTQMGNDKSIKCEQNLGHDTMYWYKQDSKKFLKIMFSYNNKELIINETVPNRFSPKSPDKAHLNLHINSLELGDSAVYFCASSQGPGLIPNYGYTFGSGTRLTVV.

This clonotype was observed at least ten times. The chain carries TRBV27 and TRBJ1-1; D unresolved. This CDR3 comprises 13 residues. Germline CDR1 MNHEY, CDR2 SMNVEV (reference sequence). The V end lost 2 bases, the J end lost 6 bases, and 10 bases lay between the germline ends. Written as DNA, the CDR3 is TGTGCCAGCAGTTTAGTTCTCTCTTCTGAAGCTTTCTTT. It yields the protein CASSLVLSSEAFF.

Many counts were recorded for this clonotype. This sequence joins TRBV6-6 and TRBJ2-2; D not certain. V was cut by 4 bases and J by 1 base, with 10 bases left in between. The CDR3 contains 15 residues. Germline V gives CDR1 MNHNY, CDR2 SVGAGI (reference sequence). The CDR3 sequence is CASSSQSGNTGELFF. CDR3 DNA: TGTGCCAGCAGTTCACAGAGTGGGAACACCGGGGAGCTGTTTTTT.

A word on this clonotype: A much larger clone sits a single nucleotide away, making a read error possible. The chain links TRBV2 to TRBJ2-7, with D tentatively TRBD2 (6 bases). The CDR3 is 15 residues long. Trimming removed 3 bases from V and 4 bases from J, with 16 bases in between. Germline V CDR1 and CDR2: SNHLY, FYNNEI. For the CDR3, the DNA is TGTGCCAGCAGTGACCGGACTATCGGGGGTTACGAGCAGTACTTC. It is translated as CASSDRTIGGYEQYF.

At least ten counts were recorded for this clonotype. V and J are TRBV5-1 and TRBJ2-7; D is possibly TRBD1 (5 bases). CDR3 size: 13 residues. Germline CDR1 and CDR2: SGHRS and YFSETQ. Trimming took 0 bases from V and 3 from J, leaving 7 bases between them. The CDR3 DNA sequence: TGCGCCAGCAGCTTGGGGGGCTACTACGAGCAGTACTTC. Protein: CASSLGGYYEQYF.

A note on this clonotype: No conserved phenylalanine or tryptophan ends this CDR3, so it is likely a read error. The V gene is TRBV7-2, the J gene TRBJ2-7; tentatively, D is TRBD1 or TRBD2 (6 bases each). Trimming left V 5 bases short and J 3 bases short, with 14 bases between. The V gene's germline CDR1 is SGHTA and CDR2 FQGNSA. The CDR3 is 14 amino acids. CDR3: CASSGGTLYYEQYN. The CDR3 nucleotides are TGTGCCAGCAGCGGCGGGACACTCTACTACGAGCAGTACAAC.

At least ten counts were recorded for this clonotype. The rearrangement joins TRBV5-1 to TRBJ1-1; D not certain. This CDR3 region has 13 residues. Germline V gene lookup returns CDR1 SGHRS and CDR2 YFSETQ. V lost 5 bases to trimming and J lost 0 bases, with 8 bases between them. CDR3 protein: CASSWSLNTEAFF. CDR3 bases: TGCGCCAGCAGTTGGTCCCTGAACACTGAAGCTTTCTTT.

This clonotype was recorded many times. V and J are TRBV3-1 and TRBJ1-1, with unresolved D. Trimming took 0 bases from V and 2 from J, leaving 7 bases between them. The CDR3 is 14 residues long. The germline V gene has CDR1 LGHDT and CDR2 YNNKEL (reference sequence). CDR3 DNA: TGTGCCAGCAGCCAAGAAGGTGGAAACACTGAAGCTTTCTTT. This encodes CASSQEGGNTEAFF.

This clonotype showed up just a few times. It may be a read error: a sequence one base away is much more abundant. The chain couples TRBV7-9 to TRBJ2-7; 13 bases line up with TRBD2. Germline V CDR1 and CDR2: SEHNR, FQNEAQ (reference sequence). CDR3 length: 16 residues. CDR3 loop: CASSFGTSGALSEQNF. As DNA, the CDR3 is TGTGCCAGCAGCTTCGGGACTAGCGGGGCCCTTTCGGAGCAGAACTTC. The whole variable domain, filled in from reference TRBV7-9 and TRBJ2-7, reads DTGVSQNPRHKITKRGQNVTFRCDPISEHNRLYWYRQTLGQGPEFLTYFQNEAQLEKSRLLSDRFSAERPKGSFSTLEIQRTEQGDSAMYLCASSFGTSGALSEQNFGPGTRLTVT.

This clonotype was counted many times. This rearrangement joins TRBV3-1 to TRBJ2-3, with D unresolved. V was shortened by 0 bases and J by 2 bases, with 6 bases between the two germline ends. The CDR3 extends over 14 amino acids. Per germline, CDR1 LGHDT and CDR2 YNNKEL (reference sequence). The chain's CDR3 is CASSQDRYTDTQYF. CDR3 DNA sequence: TGTGCCAGCAGCCAAGACCGATACACAGATACGCAGTATTTT.

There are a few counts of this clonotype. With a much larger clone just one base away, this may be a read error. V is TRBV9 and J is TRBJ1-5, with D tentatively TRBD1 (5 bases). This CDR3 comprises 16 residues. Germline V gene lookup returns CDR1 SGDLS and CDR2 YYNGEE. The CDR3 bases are TGTGCCAGCAGCGTAGAAAGAGGGGAACCAGGGCAGCCCCAGAATTTT. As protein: CASSVERGEPGQPQNF.

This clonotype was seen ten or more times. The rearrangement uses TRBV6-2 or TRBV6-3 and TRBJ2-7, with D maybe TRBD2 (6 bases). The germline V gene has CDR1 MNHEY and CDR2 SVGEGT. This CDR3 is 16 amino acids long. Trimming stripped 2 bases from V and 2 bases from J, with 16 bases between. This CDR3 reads CASSYPGTRETYEQYF. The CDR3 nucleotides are TGTGCCAGCAGTTACCCCGGGACCCGGGAGACCTACGAGCAGTACTTC.